What follows are 8 T cell receptor beta chains derived from one specimen sequenced in a study of blood T cell repertoires in COVID-19. This table comes from immunoSEQ multiplex PCR, and its TCRdb copy is limited to in-frame clones, with some not included. The sample gives about 240,000 clones, approximately 84% of which show up once; roughly 3.3% is in the top ten. The specimen was PBMCs or T cells enriched from blood (not recorded which). The receptor set was obtained from a woman aged 35 to 49 with acute COVID-19.

The rearrangement links TRBV19 to TRBJ2-5, with TRBD2 matching over 14 bases. V trimming: 3 bases; J trimming: 9 bases; junction bases outside the gene matches: 3. Germline values: CDR1 LNHDA, CDR2 SQIVND (reference sequence). This CDR3 is 14 amino acids long. For the CDR3, the DNA is TGTGCCAGTAGTATCGGGACTAGCGGGGGTTCCCAGTACTTC. This gives the protein CASSIGTSGGSQYF. Filled out from reference TRBV19 and TRBJ2-5, the complete variable domain reads DGGITQSPKYLFRKEGQNVTLSCEQNLNHDAMYWYRQDPGQGLRLIYYSQIVNDFQKGDIAEGYSVSREKKESFPLTVTSAQKNPTAFYLCASSIGTSGGSQYFGPGTRLLVL.

V and J are TRBV15 and TRBJ1-1; D may be TRBD1 (5 bases). This CDR3 has 14 residues. Per the germline V gene, CDR1 is LNHNV and CDR2 is YYDKDF (reference sequence). The germline V and J ends were trimmed by 5 bases and 4 bases, with 14 bases remaining between them. CDR3 in DNA: TGTGCCACCAGCCTACCCAGGGAAATCACTGAAGCTTTCTTT. Translated, it gives CATSLPREITEAFF.

The J gene is TRBJ2-1, the V gene TRBV24-1, with D unresolved. Germline V lookup: CDR1 KGHDR, CDR2 SFDVKD. This CDR3 region has 14 residues. Trimming shortened V by 1 base and J by 5 bases, and 8 bases separated the two germline ends. Written as DNA, the CDR3 is TGTGCCACCAGTGATTTTGGCCGCAACAATGAGCAGTTCTTC. Residues: CATSDFGRNNEQFF.

The chain links TRBV10-3 to TRBJ1-1; possible D gene TRBD1, 6 bases. The germline V and J ends were trimmed by 4 bases and 11 bases, with 14 bases remaining between them. The germline gives CDR1 ENHRY, CDR2 SYGVKD. This CDR3 region has 12 residues. This chain's CDR3 is CAISGTAERAFF. The CDR3 DNA is TGTGCCATCAGTGGGACAGCCGAACGGGCTTTCTTT.

The chain carries TRBV6-6 and TRBJ1-2; TRBD1 aligns across 8 bases. This CDR3 comprises 15 residues. V gave up 5 bases and J gave up 8 bases; unmatched junction bases: 13. Germline V lookup: CDR1 MNHNY, CDR2 SVGAGI (reference sequence). The CDR3 spells CASSQGQGASEGYTF. The CDR3, as DNA: TGTGCCAGCAGTCAGGGGCAGGGGGCGTCAGAGGGCTACACCTTC.

The genes are TRBV29-1 and TRBJ2-5, with 10 bases aligning to TRBD1. The CDR3 has 14 residues. Germline V lookup: CDR1 SQVTM, CDR2 ANQGSEA. The J segment lost 2 bases and the V segment lost 5 bases, leaving 5 bases of the junction unmatched. CDR3 protein: CSVFRDRGQETQYF. The CDR3 region has the DNA TGCAGCGTTTTCCGGGACAGGGGACAAGAGACCCAGTACTTC.

J is TRBJ2-1 and V is TRBV14, with 8 positions matching TRBD2. Germline lookup yields CDR1 SGHDN and CDR2 FVKESK. V trimming: 2 bases; J trimming: 8 bases; junction bases outside the gene matches: 11. This CDR3 spans 16 amino acids. CDR3 sequence reads: CASSQYDLAGRDEQFF. In nucleotides, the CDR3 is TGTGCCAGCAGCCAATACGACTTAGCGGGAAGAGATGAGCAGTTCTTC.

This chain links TRBV7-8 with TRBJ1-3; TRBD1 agrees at 9 bases. The V gene end was trimmed by 6 bases and the J gene end by 4 bases; junction bases not matched to a gene: 7. The length of the CDR3 is 15 residues. Germline V lookup: CDR1 SGHVS, CDR2 FQNEAQ. The CDR3 nucleotides are TGTGCCAGCAGTCCCTACAGGGGGCTGGGAAACACCATATATTTT. This encodes CASSPYRGLGNTIYF.